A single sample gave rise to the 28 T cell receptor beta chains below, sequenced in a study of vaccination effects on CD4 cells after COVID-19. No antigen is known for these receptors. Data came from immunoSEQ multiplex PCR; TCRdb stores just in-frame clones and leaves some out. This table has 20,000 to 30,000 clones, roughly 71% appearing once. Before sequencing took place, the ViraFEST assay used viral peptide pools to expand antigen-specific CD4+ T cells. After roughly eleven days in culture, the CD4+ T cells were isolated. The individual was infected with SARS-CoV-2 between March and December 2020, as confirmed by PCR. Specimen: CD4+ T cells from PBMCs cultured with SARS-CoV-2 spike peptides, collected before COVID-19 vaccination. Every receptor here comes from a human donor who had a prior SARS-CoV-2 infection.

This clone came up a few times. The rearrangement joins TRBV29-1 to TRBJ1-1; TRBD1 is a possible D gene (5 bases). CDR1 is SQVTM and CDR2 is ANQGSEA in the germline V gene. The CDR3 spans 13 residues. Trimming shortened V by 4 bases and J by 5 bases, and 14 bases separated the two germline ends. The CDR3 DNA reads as TGCAGCGTTGGGGGCAGGGTGGGTACTGAAGCTTTCTTT. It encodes CSVGGRVGTEAFF.

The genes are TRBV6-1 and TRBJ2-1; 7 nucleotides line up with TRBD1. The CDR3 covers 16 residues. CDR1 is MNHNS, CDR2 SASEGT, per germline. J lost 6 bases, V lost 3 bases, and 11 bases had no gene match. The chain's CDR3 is CASSDSQGSGGNEQFF. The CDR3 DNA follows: TGTGCCAGCAGTGATTCTCAGGGGTCAGGGGGCAATGAGCAGTTCTTC.

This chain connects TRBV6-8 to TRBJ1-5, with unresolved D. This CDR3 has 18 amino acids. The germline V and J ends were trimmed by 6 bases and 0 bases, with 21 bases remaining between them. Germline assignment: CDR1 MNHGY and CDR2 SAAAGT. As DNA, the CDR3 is TGTGCCAGCAGGGGGTTAAGGTCCGTTTCTCATAGCAATCAGCCCCAGCATTTT. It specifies CASRGLRSVSHSNQPQHF.

The CDR3 bases are TGTGCCAGCAGCTTAGGATCCTACGAGCAGTACTTC. Translated: CASSLGSYEQYF. The rearrangement joins TRBV7-2 to TRBJ2-7; D remains unclear. Looked up from germline, CDR1 is SGHTA and CDR2 is FQGNSA. The V gene lost 1 base and the J gene lost 1 base, with 2 bases spanning the gap. The CDR3 has 12 amino acids.

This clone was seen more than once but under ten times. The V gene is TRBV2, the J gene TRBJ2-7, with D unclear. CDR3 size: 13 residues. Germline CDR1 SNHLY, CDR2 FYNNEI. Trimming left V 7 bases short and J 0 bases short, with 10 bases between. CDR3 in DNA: TGTGCCAGCACCCGGCGGTCCTCCTACGAGCAGTACTTC. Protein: CASTRRSSYEQYF.

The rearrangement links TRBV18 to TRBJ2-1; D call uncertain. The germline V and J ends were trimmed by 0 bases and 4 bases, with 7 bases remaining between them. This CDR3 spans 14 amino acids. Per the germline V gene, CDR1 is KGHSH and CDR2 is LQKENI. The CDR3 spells CASSPPYKYNEQFF. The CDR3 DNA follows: TGTGCCAGCTCACCACCATACAAATACAATGAGCAGTTCTTC.

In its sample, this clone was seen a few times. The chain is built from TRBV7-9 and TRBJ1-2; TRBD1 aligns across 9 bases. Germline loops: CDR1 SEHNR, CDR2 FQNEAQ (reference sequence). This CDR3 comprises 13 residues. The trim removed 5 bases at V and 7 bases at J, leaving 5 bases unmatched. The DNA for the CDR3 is TGTGCCAGCAGCCTTGGACAGGGGTTTGGCTACACCTTC. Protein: CASSLGQGFGYTF.

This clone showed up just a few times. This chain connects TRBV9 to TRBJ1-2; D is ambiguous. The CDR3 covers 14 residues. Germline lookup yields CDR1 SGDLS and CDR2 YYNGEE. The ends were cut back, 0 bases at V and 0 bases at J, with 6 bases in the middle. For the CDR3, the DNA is TGTGCCAGCAGCGTAGGGGCACCTAACTATGGCTACACCTTC. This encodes CASSVGAPNYGYTF.

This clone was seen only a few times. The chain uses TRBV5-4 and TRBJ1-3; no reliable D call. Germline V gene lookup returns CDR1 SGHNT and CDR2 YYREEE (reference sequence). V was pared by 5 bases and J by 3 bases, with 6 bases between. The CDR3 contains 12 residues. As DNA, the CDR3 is TGTGCCAGCAGTTTCCTTGGAAACACCATATATTTT. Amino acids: CASSFLGNTIYF.

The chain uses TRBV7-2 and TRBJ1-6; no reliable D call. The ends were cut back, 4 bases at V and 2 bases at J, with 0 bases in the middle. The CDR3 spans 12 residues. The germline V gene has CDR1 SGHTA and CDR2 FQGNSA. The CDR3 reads CASSSYNSPLHF. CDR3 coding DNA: TGTGCCAGCAGCTCCTATAATTCACCCCTCCACTTT. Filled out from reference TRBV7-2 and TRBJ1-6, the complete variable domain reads GAGVSQSPSNKVTEKGKDVELRCDPISGHTALYWYRQSLGQGLEFLIYFQGNSAPDKSGLPSDRFSAERTGGSVSTLTIQRTQQEDSAVYLCASSSYNSPLHFGNGTRLTVT.

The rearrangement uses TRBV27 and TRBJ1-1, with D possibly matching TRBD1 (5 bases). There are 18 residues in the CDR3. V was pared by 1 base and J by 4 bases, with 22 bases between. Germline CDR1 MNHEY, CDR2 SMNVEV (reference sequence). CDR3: CASSLWRRRGDRGTEAFF. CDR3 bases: TGTGCCAGCAGTTTATGGCGGAGGCGGGGGGATCGGGGCACTGAAGCTTTCTTT.

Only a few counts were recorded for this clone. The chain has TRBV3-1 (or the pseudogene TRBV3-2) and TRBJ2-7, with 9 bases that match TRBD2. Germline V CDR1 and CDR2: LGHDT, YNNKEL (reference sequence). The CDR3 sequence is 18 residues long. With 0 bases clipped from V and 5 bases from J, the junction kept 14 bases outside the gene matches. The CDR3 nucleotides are TGTGCCAGCAGCCAAGATCTATCCATTAGCGGGAGATTCAACGAGCAGTACTTC. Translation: CASSQDLSISGRFNEQYF.

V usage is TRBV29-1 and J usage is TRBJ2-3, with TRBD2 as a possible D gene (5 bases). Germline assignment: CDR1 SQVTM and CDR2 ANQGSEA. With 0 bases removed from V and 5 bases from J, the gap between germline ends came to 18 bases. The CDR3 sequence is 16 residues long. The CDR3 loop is CSVEDSGGPVEDTQYF. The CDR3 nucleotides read TGCAGCGTTGAAGATTCAGGAGGCCCCGTAGAAGATACGCAGTATTTT.

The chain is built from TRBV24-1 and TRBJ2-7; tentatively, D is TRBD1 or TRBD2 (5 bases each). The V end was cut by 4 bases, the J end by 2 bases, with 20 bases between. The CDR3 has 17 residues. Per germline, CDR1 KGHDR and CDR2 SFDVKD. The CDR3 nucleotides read TGTGCCACCAGTGACCCGGCCGATCGGGACCGACCCTACGAGCAGTACTTC. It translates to CATSDPADRDRPYEQYF.

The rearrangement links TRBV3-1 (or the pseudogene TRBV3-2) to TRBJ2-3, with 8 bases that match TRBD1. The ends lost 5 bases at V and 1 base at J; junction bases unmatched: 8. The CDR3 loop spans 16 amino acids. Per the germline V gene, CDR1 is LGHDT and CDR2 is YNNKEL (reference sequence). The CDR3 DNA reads TGTGCCAGCAGCTTTAGGACAGGGTTTCGCACAGATACGCAGTATTTT. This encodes CASSFRTGFRTDTQYF.

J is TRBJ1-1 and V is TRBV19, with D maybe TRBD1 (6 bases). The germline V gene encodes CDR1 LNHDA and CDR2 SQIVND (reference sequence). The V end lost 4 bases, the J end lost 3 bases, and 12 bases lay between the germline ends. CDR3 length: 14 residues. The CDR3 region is CASSTTPGDTEAFF. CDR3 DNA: TGTGCCAGTAGTACAACGCCAGGGGACACTGAAGCTTTCTTT.

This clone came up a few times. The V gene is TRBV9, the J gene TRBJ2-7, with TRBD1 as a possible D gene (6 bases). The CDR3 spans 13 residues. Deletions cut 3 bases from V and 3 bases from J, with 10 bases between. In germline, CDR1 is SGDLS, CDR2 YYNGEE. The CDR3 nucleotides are TGTGCCAGCAGCGCTCAGGGGATCTACGAGCAGTACTTC. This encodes CASSAQGIYEQYF.

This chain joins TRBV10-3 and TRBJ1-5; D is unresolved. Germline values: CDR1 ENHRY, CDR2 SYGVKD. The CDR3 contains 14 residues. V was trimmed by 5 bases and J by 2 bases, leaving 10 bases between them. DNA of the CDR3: TGTGCCATCAGTCGAGACATAGGCAATCAGCCCCAGCATTTT. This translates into CAISRDIGNQPQHF.

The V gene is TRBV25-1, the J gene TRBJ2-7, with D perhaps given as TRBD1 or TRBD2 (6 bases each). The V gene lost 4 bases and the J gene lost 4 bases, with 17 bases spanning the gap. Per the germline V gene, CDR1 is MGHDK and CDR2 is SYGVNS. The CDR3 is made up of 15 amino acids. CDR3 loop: CASSALWGARYEQYF. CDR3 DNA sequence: TGTGCCAGCAGTGCGCTTTGGGGGGCTCGATACGAGCAGTACTTC.

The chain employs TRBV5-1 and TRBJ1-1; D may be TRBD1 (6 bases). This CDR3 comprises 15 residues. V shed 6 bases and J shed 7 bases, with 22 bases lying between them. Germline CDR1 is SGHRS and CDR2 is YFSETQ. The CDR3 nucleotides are TGCGCCAGCAATGGACAGCTTATAAACCATAATGAAGCTTTCTTT. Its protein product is CASNGQLINHNEAFF.

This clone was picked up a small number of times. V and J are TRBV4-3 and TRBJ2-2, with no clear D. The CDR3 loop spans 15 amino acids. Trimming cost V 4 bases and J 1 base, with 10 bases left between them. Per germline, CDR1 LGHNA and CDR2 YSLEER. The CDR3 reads CASSRDRRNTGELFF. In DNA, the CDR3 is TGCGCCAGCAGCCGCGATAGACGGAACACCGGGGAGCTGTTTTTT.

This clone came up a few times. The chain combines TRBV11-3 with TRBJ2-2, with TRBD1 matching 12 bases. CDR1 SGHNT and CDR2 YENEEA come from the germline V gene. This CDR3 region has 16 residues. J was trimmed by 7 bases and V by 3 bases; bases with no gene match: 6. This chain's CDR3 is CASSFRDRGLGGELFF. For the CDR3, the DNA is TGTGCCAGCAGCTTCCGGGACAGGGGGCTAGGCGGGGAGCTGTTTTTT.

This chain's CDR3 is CASRPNTGGYEQYF. The CDR3 DNA sequence: TGTGCCAGCAGGCCTAATACTGGAGGCTACGAGCAGTACTTC. The chain is built from TRBV4-2 and TRBJ2-7, with D possibly TRBD2 on 5 matching bases. Germline-derived CDR1 and CDR2 are LGHNA and YNFKEQ. Trimming took off 6 bases at V and 3 bases at J, with 15 bases between the two ends. The CDR3 length is 14 residues.

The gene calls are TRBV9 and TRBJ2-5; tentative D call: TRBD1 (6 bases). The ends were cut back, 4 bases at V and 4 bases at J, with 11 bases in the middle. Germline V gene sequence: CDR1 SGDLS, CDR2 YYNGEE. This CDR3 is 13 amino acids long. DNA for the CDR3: TGTGCCAGCAGCTATACAGGGTCAGAGACCCAGTACTTC. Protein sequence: CASSYTGSETQYF.

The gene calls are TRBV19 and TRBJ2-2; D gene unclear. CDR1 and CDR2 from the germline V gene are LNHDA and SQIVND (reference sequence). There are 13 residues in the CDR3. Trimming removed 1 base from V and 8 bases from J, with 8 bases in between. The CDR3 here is CASSIGPQGELFF. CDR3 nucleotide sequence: TGTGCCAGTAGTATAGGACCTCAGGGGGAGCTGTTTTTT.

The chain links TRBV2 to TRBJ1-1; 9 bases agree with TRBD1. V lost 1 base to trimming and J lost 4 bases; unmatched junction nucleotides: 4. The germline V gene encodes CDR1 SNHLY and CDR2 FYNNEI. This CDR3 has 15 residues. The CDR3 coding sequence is TGTGCCAGCAGTGAAGAACAGGGGGCGGCCACTGAAGCTTTCTTT. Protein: CASSEEQGAATEAFF. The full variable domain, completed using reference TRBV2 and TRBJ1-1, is EPEVTQTPSHQVTQMGQEVILRCVPISNHLYFYWYRQILGQKVEFLVSFYNNEISEKSEIFDDQFSVERPDGSNFTLKIRSTKLEDSAMYFCASSEEQGAATEAFFGQGTRLTVV.

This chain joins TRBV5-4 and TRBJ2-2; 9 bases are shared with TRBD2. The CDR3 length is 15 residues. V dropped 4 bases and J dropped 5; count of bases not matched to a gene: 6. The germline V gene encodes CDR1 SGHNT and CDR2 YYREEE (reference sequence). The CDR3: CASSGGLAVTGELFF. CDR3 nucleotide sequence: TGTGCCAGCAGCGGGGGACTAGCAGTAACCGGGGAGCTGTTTTTT.

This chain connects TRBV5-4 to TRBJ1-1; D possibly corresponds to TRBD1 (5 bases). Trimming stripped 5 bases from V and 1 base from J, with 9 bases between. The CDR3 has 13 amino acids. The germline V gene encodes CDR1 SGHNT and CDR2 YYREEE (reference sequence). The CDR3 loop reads CASSFDRNTEAFF. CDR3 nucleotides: TGTGCCAGCAGTTTCGACAGGAACACTGAAGCTTTCTTT.